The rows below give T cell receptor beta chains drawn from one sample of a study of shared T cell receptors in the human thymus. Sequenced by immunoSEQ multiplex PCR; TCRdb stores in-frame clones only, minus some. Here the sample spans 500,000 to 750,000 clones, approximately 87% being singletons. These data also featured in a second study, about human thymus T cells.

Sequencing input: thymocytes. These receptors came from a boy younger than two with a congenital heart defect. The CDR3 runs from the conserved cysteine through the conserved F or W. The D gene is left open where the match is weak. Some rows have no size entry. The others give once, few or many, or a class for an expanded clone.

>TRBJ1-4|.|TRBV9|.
CASSGNGHTEKLFF
TGTGCCAGCAGTGGTAACGGACATACAGAAAAACTGTTTTTT
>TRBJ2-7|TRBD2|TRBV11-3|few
CASSSQREETLYF
TGTGCCAGCAGCTCCCAGCGGGAGGAAACGCTGTACTTC
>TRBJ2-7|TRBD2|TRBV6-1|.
CASSEGAWSSGPSFIHEQYF
TGTGCCAGCAGTGAAGGGGCTTGGTCTAGCGGGCCCTCATTCATCCACGAGCAGTACTTC
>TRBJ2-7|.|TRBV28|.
CASSISGVPSYEQYF
TGTGCCAGCAGTATTAGCGGTGTACCCTCCTACGAGCAGTACTTC
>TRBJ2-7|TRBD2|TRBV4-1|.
CASSQDSGSGYEQYF
TGCGCCAGCAGCCAAGATAGCGGGAGTGGGTACGAGCAGTACTTC
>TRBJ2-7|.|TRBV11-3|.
CASSPHREGYEQYF
TGTGCCAGCAGCCCCCACAGGGAAGGGTACGAGCAGTACTTC
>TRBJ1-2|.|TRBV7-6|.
CASSLGGEGYTF
TGTGCCAGCAGCTTAGGGGGCGAGGGCTACACCTTC
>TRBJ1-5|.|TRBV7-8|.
CASSQFYGRDNQPQHF
TGTGCCAGCAGCCAATTCTACGGCAGGGACAATCAGCCCCAGCATTTT
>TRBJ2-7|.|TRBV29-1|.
CSVELGAPNGSLSYEQYF
TGCAGCGTTGAATTGGGGGCGCCGAACGGGTCTCTTTCCTACGAGCAGTACTTC
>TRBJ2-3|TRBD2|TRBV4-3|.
CASSHLRERGSTDTQYF
TGCGCCAGCAGCCATCTGCGGGAGCGGGGTAGCACAGATACGCAGTATTTT
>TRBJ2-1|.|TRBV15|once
CATSSRHRYNEQFF
TGTGCCACCAGCAGTAGACATCGGTACAATGAGCAGTTCTTC
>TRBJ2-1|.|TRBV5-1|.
CASSLVGGNEQFF
TGCGCCAGCAGCTTGGTGGGGGGAAATGAGCAGTTCTTC
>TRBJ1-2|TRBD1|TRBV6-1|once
CASSDAGQGDPCGYTF
TGTGCCAGCAGTGACGCCGGACAGGGTGATCCCTGCGGCTACACCTTC
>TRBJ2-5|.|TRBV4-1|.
CASSPDSFQETQYF
TGCGCCAGCAGCCCCGACAGTTTCCAAGAGACCCAGTACTTC
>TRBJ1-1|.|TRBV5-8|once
CASSYRVEAFF
TGTGCCAGCAGCTACAGGGTTGAAGCTTTCTTT
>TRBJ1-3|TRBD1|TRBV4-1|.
CASSQVAGTGGNTIYF
TGCGCCAGCAGCCAAGTGGCCGGGACAGGGGGAAACACCATATATTTT
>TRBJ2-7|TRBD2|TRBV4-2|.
CASSHLAGGGGGEQYF
TGTGCCAGCAGCCATTTAGCGGGAGGTGGGGGCGGCGAGCAGTACTTC
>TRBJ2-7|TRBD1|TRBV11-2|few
CASSPKTGGIGYVYEQYF
TGTGCCAGCAGCCCCAAGACAGGGGGAATTGGGTACGTCTACGAGCAGTACTTC
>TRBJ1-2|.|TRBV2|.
CASGPGGAYGYTF
TGTGCCAGCGGGCCGGGCGGGGCCTATGGCTACACCTTC
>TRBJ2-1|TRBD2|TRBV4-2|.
CASSQGGTSGNEQFF
TGTGCCAGCAGCCAAGGTGGGACTAGCGGTAATGAGCAGTTCTTC
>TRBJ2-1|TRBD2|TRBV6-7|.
CASSGTSGYNEQFF
TGTGCCAGCAGTGGGACTAGCGGCTACAATGAGCAGTTCTTC
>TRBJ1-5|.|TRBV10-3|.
CAIREQGGNQPQHF
TGTGCCATCAGGGAACAGGGTGGAAATCAGCCCCAGCATTTT
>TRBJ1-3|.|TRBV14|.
CASRREGFSGNTIYF
TGTGCCAGCCGCCGGGAGGGGTTCTCTGGAAACACCATATATTTT
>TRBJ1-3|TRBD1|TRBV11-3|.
CASSRQGRIGNTIYF
TGTGCCAGCAGCCGACAGGGGAGGATTGGAAACACCATATATTTT
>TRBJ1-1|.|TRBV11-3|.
CASSRRKGGIRTEAFF
TGTGCCAGCAGCCGGCGGAAGGGAGGTATCCGCACTGAAGCTTTCTTT
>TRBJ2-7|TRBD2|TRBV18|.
CTSSPLAAFSYEQYF
TGTACCAGCTCACCACTAGCGGCCTTCTCCTACGAGCAGTACTTC
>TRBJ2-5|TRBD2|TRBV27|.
CASQPRREGEETQYF
TGTGCCAGCCAGCCCCGACGGGAGGGAGAAGAGACCCAGTACTTC
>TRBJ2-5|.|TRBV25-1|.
CASSPRRADQETQYF
TGTGCCAGCAGTCCCCGGCGGGCGGACCAAGAGACCCAGTACTTC
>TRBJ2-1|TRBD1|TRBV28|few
CASSLEQGVKQFF
TGTGCCAGCAGTCTCGAACAGGGGGTGAAGCAGTTCTTC
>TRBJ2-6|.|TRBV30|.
CAWSVSPEAGANVLTF
TGTGCCTGGAGTGTCTCACCGGAGGCTGGGGCCAACGTCCTGACTTTC
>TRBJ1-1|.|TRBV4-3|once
CASSQEEETDEAFF
TGCGCCAGCAGCCAAGAAGAGGAGACAGATGAAGCTTTCTTT
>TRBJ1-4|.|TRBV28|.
CASNSPYATNEKLFF
TGTGCCAGCAACAGCCCCTATGCAACTAATGAAAAACTGTTTTTT
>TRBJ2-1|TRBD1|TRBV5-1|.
CASSFGGVGGTEGNEQFF
TGCGCCAGCAGCTTTGGTGGCGTCGGTGGGACAGAGGGCAATGAGCAGTTCTTC
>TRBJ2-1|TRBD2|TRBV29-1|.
CSVPLAGVHEQFF
TGCAGCGTTCCACTAGCGGGAGTTCATGAGCAGTTCTTC
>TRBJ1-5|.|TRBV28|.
CASGTRPSNQPQHF
TGTGCCAGCGGAACTAGACCTAGCAATCAGCCCCAGCATTTT
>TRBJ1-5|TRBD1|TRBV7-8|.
CASSGDRGLRQPQHF
TGTGCCAGCAGCGGGGACAGGGGGCTTCGTCAGCCCCAGCATTTT
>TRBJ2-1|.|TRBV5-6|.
CASSFTSPNEQFF
TGTGCCAGCAGCTTTACTAGTCCCAATGAGCAGTTCTTC
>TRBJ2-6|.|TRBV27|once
CASSPRQPWSSGANVLTF
TGTGCCAGCAGTCCCCGACAGCCTTGGAGCTCTGGGGCCAACGTCCTGACTTTC
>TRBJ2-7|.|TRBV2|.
CASSERVYEQYF
TGTGCCAGCAGTGAACGGGTCTACGAGCAGTACTTC
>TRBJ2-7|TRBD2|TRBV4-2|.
CASSQGSGTDSYEQYF
TGTGCCAGCAGCCAGGGAAGCGGGACGGACTCCTACGAGCAGTACTTC
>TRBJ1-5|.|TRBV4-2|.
CASSQAGQPQHF
TGTGCCAGCAGCCAAGCGGGTCAGCCCCAGCATTTT
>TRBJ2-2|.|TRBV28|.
CASSPLGGHPGELFF
TGTGCCAGCAGTCCACTCGGTGGACATCCAGGGGAGCTGTTTTTT
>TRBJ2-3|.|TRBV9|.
CASSVCTGDADTQYF
TGTGCCAGCAGCGTATGTACGGGAGACGCAGATACGCAGTATTTT
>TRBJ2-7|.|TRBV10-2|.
CASSAGSPYEQYF
TGCGCCAGCAGTGCCGGTTCCCCCTACGAGCAGTACTTC
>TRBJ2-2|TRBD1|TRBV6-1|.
CASGINRGLAGELFF
TGTGCCAGCGGGATAAACAGGGGGCTGGCCGGGGAGCTGTTTTTT
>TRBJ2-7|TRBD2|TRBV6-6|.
CASSAILAGGYEQYF
TGTGCCAGCAGTGCCATTCTAGCGGGAGGGTACGAGCAGTACTTC
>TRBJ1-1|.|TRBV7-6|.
CASSEKTGYGNTEAFF
TGTGCCAGCAGCGAGAAAACAGGGTATGGGAACACTGAAGCTTTCTTT
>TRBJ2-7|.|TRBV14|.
CASSPEETETYEQYF
TGTGCCAGCAGCCCCGAGGAGACAGAAACCTACGAGCAGTACTTC
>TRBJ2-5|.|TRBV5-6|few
CASSLDSEFQETQYF
TGTGCCAGCAGCTTGGACTCGGAGTTTCAAGAGACCCAGTACTTC
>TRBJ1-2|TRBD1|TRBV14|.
CASSQDRGDRATSNYGYTF
TGTGCCAGCAGCCAAGATCGGGGGGACAGGGCAACATCTAACTATGGCTACACCTTC
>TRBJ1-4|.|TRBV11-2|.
CASSLVETGCNEKLFF
TGTGCCAGCAGCTTAGTGGAGACAGGCTGTAATGAAAAACTGTTTTTT
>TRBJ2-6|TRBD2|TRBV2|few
CASSALGGLAGTGANVLTF
TGTGCCAGCAGTGCCCTGGGGGGGCTAGCGGGAACGGGGGCCAACGTCCTGACTTTC
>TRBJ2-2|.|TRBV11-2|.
CASSPIGNTGELFF
TGTGCCAGCAGCCCTATCGGGAACACCGGGGAGCTGTTTTTT
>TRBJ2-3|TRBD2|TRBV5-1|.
CASSLYREGRTDTQYF
TGCGCCAGCAGCTTGTATCGGGAGGGAAGGACAGATACGCAGTATTTT
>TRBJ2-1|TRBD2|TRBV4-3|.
CASSPRLAAYNEQFF
TGCGCCAGCAGCCCCAGACTAGCGGCCTACAATGAGCAGTTCTTC
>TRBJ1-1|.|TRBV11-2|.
CASSLAGRRNTEAFF
TGTGCCAGCAGCTTAGCAGGGAGGAGGAACACTGAAGCTTTCTTT
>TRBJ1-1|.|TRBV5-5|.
CASSWERDTEAFF
TGTGCCAGCAGCTGGGAGCGGGACACTGAAGCTTTCTTT